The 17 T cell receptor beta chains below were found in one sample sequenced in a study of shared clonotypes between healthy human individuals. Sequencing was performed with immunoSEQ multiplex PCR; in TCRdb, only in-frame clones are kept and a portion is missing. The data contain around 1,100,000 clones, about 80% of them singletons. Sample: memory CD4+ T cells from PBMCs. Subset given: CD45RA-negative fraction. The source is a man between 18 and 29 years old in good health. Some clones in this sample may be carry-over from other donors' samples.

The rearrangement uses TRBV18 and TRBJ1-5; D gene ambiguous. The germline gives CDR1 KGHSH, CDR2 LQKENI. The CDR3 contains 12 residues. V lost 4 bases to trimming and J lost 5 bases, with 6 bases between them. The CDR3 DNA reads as TGTGCCAGCTCACAACAAGATCAGCCCCAGCATTTT. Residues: CASSQQDQPQHF.

The CDR3 protein is CASSPTSPTGFYEQYF. The CDR3 region has the DNA TGTGCCAGCAGCCCTACCTCTCCCACAGGGTTCTACGAGCAGTACTTC. V and J are TRBV4-2 and TRBJ2-7; tentative D call: TRBD1 (6 bases). Germline assignment: CDR1 LGHNA and CDR2 YNFKEQ. Trimming shortened V by 4 bases and J by 3 bases, and 19 bases separated the two germline ends. The CDR3 totals 16 residues.

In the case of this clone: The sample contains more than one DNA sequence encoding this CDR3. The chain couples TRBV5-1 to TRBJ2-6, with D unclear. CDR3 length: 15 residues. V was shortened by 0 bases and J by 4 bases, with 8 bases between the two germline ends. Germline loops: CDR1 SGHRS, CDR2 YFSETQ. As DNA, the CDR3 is TGCGCCAGCAGCTTGGGGACGGCCGGGGCCAACGTCCTGACTTTC. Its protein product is CASSLGTAGANVLTF. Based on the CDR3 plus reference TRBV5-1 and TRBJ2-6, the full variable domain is KAGVTQTPRYLIKTRGQQVTLSCSPISGHRSVSWYQQTPGQGLQFLFEYFSETQRNKGNFPGRFSGRQFSNSRSEMNVSTLELGDSALYLCASSLGTAGANVLTFGAGSRLTVL.

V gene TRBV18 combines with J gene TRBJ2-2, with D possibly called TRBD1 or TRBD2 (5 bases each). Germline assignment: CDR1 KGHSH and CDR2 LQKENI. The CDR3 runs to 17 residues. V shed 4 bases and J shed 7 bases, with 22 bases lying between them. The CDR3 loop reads CASSQGNRGPSSGELFF. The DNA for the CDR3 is TGTGCCAGCTCACAAGGAAACCGGGGCCCAAGCAGCGGGGAGCTGTTTTTT.

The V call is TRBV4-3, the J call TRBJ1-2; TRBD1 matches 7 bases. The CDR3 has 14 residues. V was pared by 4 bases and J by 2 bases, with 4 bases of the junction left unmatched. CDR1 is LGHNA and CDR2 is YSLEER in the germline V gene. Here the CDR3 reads CASSLDRVNYGYTF. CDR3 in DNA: TGCGCCAGCAGCCTCGACAGGGTGAACTATGGCTACACCTTC.

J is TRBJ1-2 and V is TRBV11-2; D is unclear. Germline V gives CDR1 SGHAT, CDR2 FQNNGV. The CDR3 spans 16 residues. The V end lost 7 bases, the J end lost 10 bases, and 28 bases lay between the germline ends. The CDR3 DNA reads TGTGCCAGCACTGGGGTGTCGGGTCAGCGAAAGGCGACCTACACCTTC. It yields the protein CASTGVSGQRKATYTF.

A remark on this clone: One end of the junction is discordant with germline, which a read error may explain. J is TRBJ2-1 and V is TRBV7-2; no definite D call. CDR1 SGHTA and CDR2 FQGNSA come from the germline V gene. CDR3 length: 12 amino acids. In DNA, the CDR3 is TGTGCCAGCAGCCGGCGGTTCAATCAGCAGTTCTTC. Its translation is CASSRRFNQQFF.

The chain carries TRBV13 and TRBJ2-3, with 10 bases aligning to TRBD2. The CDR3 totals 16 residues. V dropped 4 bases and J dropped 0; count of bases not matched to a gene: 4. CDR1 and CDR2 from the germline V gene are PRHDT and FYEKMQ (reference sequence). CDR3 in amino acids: CASSWLAGGSTDTQYF. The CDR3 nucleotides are TGTGCCAGCAGCTGGTTAGCGGGAGGAAGCACAGATACGCAGTATTTT. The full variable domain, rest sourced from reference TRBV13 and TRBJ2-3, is AAGVIQSPRHLIKEKRETATLKCYPIPRHDTVYWYQQGPGQDPQFLISFYEKMQSDKGSIPDRFSAQQFSDYHSELNMSSLELGDSALYFCASSWLAGGSTDTQYFGPGTRLTVL.

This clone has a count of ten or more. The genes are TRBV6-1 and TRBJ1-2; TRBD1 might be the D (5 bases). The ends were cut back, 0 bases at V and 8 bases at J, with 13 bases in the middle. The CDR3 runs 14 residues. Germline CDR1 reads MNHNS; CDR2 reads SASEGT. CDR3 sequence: CASSEAIGHKGYTF. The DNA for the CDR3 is TGTGCCAGCAGTGAAGCGATAGGACACAAGGGCTACACCTTC.

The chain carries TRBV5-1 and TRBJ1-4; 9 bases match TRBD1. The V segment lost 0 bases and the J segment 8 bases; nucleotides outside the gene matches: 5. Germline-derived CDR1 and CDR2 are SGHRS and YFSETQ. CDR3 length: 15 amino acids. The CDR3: CASSLEGQGSEKLFF. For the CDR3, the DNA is TGCGCCAGCAGCTTGGAGGGACAGGGTAGCGAAAAACTGTTTTTT.

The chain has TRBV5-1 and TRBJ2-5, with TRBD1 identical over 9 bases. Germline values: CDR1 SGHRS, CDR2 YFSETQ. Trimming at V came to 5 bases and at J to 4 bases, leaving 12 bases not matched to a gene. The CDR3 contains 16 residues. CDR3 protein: CASSFARDRDGETQYF. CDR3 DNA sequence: TGCGCCAGCAGTTTCGCCCGGGACAGGGACGGAGAGACCCAGTACTTC.

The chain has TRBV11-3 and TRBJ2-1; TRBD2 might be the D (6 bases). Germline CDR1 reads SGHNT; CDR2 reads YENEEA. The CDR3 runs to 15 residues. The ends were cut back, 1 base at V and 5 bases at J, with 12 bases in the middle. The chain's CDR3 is CASSLGASADNEQFF. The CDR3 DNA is TGTGCCAGCAGCTTAGGGGCTAGCGCAGACAATGAGCAGTTCTTC.

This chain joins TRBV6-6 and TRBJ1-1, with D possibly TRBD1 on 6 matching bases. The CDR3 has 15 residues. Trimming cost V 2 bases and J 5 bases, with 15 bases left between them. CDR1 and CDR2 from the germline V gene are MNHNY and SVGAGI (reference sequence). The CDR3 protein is CASSYGQGQGTEAFF. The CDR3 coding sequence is TGTGCCAGCAGTTACGGCCAGGGGCAGGGGACTGAAGCTTTCTTT.

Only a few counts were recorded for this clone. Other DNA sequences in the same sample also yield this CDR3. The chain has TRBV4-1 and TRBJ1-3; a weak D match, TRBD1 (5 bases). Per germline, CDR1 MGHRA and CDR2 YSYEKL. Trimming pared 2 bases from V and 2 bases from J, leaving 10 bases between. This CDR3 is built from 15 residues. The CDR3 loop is CASSQPGGTGNTIYF. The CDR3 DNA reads TGCGCCAGCAGCCAACCCGGGGGGACTGGAAACACCATATATTTT.

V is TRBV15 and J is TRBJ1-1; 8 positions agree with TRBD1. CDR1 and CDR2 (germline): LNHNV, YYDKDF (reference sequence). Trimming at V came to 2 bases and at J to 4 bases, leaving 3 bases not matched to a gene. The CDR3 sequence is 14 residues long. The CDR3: CATSRRQGITEAFF. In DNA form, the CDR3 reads TGTGCCACCAGCAGAAGACAGGGGATCACTGAAGCTTTCTTT. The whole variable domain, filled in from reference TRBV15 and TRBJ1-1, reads DAMVIQNPRYQVTQFGKPVTLSCSQTLNHNVMYWYQQKSSQAPKLLFHYYDKDFNNEADTPDNFQSRRPNTSFCFLDIRSPGLGDTAMYLCATSRRQGITEAFFGQGTRLTVV.

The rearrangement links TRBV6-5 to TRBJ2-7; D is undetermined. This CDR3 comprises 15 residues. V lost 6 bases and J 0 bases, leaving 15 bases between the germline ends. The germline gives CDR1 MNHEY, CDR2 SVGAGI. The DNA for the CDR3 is TGTGCCAGCAGCCCGCGGACCGTCGGCTCCTACGAGCAGTACTTC. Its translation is CASSPRTVGSYEQYF.

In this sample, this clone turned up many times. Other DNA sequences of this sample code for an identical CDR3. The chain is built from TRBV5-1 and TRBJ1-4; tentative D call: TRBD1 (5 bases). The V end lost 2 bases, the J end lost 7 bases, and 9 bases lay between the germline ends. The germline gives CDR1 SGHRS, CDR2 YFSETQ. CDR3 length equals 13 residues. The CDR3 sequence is CASSFAGGEKLFF. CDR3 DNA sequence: TGCGCCAGCAGCTTCGCCGGGGGTGAAAAACTGTTTTTT.